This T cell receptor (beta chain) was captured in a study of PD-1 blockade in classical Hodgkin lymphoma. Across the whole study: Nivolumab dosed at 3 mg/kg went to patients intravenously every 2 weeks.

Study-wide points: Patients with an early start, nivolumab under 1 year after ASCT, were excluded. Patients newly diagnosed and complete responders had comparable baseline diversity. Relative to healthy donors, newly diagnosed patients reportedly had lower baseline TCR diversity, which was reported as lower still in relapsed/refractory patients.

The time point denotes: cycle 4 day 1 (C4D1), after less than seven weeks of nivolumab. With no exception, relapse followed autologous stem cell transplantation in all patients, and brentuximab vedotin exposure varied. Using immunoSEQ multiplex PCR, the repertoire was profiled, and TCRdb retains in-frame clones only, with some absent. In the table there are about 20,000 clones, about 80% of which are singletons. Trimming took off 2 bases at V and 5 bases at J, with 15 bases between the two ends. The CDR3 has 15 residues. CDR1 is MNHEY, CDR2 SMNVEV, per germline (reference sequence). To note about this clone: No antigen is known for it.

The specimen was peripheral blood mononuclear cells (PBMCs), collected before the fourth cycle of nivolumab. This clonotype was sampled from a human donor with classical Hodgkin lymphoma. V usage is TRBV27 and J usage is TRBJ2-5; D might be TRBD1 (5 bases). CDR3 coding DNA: TGTGCCAGCAGTTTAGGTCAGGGAATAAGGGAGACCCAGTACTTC. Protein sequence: CASSLGQGIRETQYF.